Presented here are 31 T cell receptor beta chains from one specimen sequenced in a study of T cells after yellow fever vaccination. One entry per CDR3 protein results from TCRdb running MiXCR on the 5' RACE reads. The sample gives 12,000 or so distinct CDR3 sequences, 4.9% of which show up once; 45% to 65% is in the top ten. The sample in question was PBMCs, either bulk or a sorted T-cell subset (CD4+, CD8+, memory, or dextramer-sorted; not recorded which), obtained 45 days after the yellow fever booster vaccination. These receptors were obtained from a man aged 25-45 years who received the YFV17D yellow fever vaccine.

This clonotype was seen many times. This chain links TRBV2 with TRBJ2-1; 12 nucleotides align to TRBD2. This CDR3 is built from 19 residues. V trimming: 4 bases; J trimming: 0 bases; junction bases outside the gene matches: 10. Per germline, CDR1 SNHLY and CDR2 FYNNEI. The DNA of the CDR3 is TGTGCCAGCAGTGTTACGGGACTAGCGGGTTGGAGCTCCTACAATGAGCAGTTCTTC. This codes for CASSVTGLAGWSSYNEQFF.

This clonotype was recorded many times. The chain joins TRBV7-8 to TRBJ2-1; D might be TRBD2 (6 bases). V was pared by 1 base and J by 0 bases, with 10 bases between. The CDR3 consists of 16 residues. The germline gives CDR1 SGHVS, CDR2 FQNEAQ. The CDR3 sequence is CASSLDGGSSYNEQFF. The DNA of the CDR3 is TGTGCCAGCAGCTTAGACGGAGGGAGCTCCTACAATGAGCAGTTCTTC.

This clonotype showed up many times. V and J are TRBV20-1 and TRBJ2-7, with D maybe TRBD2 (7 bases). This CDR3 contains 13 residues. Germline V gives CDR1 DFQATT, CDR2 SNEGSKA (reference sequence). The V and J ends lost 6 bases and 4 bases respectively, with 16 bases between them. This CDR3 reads CSAKRGALYEQYF. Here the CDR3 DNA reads TGCAGTGCCAAACGGGGGGCTCTATACGAGCAGTACTTC.

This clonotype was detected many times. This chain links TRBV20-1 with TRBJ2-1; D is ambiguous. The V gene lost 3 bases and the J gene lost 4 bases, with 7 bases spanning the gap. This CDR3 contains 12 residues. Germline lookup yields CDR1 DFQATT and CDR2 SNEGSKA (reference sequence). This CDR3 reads CSASSSYNEQFF. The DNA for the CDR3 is TGCAGTGCTAGTAGCAGTTACAATGAGCAGTTCTTC.

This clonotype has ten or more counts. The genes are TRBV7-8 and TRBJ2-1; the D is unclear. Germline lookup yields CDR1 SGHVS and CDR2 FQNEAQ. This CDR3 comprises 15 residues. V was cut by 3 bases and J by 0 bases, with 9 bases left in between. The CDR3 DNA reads TGTGCCAGCAGCTTGTATAGGTTCTCCTACAATGAGCAGTTCTTC. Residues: CASSLYRFSYNEQFF.

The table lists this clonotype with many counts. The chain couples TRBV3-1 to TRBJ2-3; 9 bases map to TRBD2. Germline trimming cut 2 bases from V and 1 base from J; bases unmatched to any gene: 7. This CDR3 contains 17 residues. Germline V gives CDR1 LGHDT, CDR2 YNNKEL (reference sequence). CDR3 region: CASSQRPSGVRTDTQYF. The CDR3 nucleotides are TGTGCCAGCAGCCAAAGACCTAGCGGGGTACGCACAGATACGCAGTATTTT.

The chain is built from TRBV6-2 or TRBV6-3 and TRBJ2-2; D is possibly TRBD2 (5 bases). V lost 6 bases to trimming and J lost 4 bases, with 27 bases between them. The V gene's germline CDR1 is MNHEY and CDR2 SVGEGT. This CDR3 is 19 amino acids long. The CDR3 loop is CASSPLYRRGSDLTGELFF. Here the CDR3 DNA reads TGTGCCAGCAGCCCTCTATACCGCCGAGGGAGCGATCTCACCGGGGAGCTGTTTTTT.

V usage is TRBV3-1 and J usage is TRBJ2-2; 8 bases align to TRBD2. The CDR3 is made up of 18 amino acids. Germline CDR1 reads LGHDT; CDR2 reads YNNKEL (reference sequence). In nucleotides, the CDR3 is TGTACCCGCAGATTTAGCGGGAACCACTATAAGAACACCGGGGAGCTGTTTTTT. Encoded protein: CTRRFSGNHYKNTGELFF. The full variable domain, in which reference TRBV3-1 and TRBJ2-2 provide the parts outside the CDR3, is DTAVSQTPKYLVTQMGNDKSIKCEQNLGHDTMYWYKQDSKKFLKIMFSYNNKELIINETVPNRFSPKSPDKAHLNLHINSLELGDSAVYFCTRRFSGNHYKNTGELFFGEGSRLTVL.

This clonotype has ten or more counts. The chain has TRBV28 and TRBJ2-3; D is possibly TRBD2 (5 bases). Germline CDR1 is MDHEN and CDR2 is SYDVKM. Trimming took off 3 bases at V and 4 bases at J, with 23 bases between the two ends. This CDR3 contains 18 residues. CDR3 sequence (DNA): TGTGCCAGCAGTTTGCCTGGACTTCCTTCTGCTTCGGCAGATACGCAGTATTTT. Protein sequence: CASSLPGLPSASADTQYF.

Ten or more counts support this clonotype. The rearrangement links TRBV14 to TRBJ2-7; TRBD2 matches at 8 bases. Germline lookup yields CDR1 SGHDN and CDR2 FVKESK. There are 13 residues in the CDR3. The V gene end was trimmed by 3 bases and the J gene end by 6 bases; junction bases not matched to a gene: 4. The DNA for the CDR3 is TGTGCCAGCAGCCACCCCGGGGGGGCCGAGCAGTACTTC. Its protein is CASSHPGGAEQYF.

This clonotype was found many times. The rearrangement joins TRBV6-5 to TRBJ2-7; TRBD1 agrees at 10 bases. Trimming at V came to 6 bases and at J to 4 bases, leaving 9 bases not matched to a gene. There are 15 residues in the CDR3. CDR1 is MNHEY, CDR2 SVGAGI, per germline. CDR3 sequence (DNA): TGTGCCAGCAGGCACACGACAGGGGGCTATTACGAGCAGTACTTC. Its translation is CASRHTTGGYYEQYF.

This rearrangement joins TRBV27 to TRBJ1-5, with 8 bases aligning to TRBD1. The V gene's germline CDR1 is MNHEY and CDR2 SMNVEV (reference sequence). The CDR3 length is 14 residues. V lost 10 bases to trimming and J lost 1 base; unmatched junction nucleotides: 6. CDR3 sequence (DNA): TGTGCCAATTCACAGGGGGGAAGCAATCAGCCCCAGCATTTT. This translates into CANSQGGSNQPQHF.

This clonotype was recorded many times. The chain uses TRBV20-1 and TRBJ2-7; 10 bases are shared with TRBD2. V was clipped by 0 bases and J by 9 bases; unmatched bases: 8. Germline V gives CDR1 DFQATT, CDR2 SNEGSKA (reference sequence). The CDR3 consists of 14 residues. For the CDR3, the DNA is TGCAGTGCTAGAGATTGGCTAGCGGGAGAGGGGCAGTACTTC. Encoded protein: CSARDWLAGEGQYF.

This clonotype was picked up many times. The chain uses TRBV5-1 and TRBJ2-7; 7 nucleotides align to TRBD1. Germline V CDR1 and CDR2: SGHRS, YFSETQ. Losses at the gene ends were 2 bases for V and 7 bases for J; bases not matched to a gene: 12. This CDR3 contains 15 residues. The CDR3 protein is CASSLGQAIMGEQYF. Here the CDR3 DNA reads TGCGCCAGCAGCTTAGGACAGGCGATTATGGGAGAGCAGTACTTC.

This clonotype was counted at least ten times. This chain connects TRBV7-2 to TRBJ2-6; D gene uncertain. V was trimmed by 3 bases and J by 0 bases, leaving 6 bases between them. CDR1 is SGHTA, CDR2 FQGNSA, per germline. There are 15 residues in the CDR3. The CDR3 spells CASSLTFSGANVLTF. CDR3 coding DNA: TGTGCCAGCAGCTTGACTTTCTCTGGGGCCAACGTCCTGACTTTC. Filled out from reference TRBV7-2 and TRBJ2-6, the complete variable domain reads GAGVSQSPSNKVTEKGKDVELRCDPISGHTALYWYRQSLGQGLEFLIYFQGNSAPDKSGLPSDRFSAERTGGSVSTLTIQRTQQEDSAVYLCASSLTFSGANVLTFGAGSRLTVL.

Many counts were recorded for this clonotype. The CDR3 sequence is CASSLGGNPTEAFF. CDR3 DNA sequence: TGTGCCAGCAGCTTGGGGGGCAATCCCACTGAAGCTTTCTTT. The chain recombines TRBV5-4 with TRBJ1-1; maybe TRBD1 (5 bases). V lost 0 bases to trimming and J lost 4 bases, with 10 bases between them. The V gene's germline CDR1 is SGHNT and CDR2 YYREEE (reference sequence). The CDR3 totals 14 residues.

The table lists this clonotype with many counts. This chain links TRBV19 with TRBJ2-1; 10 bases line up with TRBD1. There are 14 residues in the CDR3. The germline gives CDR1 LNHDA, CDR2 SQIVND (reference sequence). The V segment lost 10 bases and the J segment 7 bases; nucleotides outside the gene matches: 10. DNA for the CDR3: TGTGCCACCCAGCGAAGGACAGGGGGTAATGAGCAGTTCTTC. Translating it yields CATQRRTGGNEQFF.

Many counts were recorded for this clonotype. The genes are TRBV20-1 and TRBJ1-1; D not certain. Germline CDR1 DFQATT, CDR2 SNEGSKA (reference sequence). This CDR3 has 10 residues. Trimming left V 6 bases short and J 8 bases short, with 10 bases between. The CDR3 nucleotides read TGCAGTGCCGAGGATTACGAAGCTTTCTTT. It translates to CSAEDYEAFF.

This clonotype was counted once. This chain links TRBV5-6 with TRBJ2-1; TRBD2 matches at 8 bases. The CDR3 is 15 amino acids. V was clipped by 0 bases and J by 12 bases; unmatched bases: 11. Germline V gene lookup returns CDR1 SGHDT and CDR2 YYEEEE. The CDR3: CASSLVWGTGGPQFF. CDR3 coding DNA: TGTGCCAGCAGCTTGGTTTGGGGCACGGGGGGGCCGCAGTTCTTC.

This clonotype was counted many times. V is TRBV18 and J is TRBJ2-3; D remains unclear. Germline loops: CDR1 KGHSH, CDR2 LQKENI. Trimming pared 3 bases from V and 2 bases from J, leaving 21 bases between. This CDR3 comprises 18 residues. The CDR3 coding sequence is TGTGCCAGCTCACCTCGGAGCAGGCGGATGAGCTCCACAGATACGCAGTATTTT. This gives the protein CASSPRSRRMSSTDTQYF.

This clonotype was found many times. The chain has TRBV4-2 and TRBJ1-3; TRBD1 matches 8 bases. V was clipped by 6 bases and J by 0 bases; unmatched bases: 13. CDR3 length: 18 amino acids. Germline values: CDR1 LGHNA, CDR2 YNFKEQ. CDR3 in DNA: TGTGCCAGCAGTCCACCCGGACAGGGTGAGCTCTCTGGAAACACCATATATTTT. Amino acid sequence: CASSPPGQGELSGNTIYF.

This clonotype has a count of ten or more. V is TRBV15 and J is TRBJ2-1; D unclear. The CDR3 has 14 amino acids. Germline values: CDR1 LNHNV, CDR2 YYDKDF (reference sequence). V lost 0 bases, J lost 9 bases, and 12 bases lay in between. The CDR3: CATSRDRKASEQFF. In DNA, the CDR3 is TGTGCCACCAGCAGAGATCGGAAGGCATCTGAGCAGTTCTTC.

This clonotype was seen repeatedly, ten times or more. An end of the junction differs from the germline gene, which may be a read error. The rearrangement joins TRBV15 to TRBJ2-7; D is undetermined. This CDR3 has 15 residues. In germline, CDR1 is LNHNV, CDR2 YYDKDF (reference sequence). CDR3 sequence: CATSRDPGSSDEQYF. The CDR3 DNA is TGTGCCACCAGCAGAGATCCGGGCAGCTCCGACGAGCAGTACTTC.

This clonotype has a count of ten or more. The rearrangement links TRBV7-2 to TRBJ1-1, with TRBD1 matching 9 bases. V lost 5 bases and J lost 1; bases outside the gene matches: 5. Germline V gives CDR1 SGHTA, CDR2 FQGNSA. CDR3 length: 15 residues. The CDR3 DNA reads TGTGCCAGCAGCGTCACAGGGGGCAAGAACACTGAAGCTTTCTTT. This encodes CASSVTGGKNTEAFF.

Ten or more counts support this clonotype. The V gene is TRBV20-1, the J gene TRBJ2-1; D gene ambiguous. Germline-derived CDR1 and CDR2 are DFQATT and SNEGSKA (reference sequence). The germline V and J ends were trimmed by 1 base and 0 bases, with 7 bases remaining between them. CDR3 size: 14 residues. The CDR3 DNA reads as TGCAGTGCTAGAGGGGTGAACTCCTACAATGAGCAGTTCTTC. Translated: CSARGVNSYNEQFF.

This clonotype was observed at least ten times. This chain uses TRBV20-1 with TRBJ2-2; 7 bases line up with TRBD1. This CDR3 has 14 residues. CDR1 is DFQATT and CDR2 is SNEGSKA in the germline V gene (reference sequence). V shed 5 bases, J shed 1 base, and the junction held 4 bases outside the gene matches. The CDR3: CSAPGTENTGELFF. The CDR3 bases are TGCAGTGCTCCTGGGACAGAGAACACCGGGGAGCTGTTTTTT.

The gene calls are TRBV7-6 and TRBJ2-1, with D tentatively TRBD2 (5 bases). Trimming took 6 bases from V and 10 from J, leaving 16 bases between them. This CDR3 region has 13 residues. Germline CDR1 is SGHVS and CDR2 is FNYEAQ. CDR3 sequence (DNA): TGTGCCAGCAGTACCGGGCCAACGGGGGAGCAGTTCTTC. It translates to CASSTGPTGEQFF.

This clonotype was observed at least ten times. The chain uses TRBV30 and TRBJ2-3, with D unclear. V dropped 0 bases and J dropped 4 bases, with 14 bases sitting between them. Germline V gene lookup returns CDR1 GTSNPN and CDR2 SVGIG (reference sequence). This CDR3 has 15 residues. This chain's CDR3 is CAWSVVIRAPDTQYF. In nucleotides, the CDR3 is TGTGCCTGGAGTGTCGTTATCCGGGCCCCAGATACGCAGTATTTT.

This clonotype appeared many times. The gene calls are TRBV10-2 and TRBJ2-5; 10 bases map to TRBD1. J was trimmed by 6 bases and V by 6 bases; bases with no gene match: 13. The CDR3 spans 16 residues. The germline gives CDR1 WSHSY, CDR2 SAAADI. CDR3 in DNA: TGCGCCAGCAGCCCCGGGACAGGGGCCATGTCAAAGACCCAGTACTTC. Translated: CASSPGTGAMSKTQYF.

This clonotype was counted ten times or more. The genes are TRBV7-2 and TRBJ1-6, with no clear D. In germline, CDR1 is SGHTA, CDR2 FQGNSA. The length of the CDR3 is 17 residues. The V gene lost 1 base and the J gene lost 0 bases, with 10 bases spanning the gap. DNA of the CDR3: TGTGCCAGCAGCTTAGTGGCGGAAAGCTCCTATAATTCACCCCTCCACTTT. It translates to CASSLVAESSYNSPLHF.

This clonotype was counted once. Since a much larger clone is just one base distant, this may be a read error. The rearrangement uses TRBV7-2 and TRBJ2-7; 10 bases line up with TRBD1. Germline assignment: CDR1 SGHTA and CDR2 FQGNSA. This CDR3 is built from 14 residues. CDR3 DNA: TGTGCCAGCAGCCCGGGACAGGGGTCCTACGAGAAGTACTTC. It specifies CASSPGQGSYEKYF.